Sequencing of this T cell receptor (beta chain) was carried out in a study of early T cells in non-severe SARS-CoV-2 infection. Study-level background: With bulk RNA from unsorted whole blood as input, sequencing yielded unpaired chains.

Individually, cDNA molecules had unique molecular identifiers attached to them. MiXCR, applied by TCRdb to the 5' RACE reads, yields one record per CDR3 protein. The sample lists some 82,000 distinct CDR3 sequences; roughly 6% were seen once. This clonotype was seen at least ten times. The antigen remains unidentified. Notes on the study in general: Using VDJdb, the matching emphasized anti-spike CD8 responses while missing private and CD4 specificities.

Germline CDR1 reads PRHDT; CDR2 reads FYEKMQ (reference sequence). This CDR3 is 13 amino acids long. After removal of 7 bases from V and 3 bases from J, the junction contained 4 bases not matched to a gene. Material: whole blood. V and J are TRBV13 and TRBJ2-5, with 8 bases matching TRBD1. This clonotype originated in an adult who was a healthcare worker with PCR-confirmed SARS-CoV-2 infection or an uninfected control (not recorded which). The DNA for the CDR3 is TGTGCCAGCACCTCGGACAGGGAAGAGACCCAGTACTTC. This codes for CASTSDREETQYF.